This T cell receptor beta chain emerged from a study of T cell repertoires in cytomegalovirus infection (dated by TCRdb to the late 2010s). With respect to the entire study: The peptide stimulations were aimed at well-studied HLA-B-restricted epitopes as well as recently identified HLA-C-restricted CMV epitopes, whose presentation resists viral immunomodulation. Donor HLA type was relevant to the analysis, as public TCR beta signatures indicated carriage of CMV infection together with the matching HLA type. Here is what the overall study found, with its caveats: Carriers of CMV infection plus the relevant HLA type were discriminated by the cumulative frequency of public TCR beta family members in the study cohort and in an independent roughly 340-donor cohort. The ex vivo response was dominated by HLA-C-restricted CMV-specific TCR beta clonotypes, and the single most frequent clonotype in two of eight donors was supplied by these HLA-C-restricted clonotypes.

The trim is 1 base for V and 8 bases for J, with a gap of 8 bases between the germline ends. The CDR3 holds 12 amino acids from the cysteine to the phenylalanine. The only DNA kept is the CDR3, 36 bases in frame from the first base. The germline V gene sets CDR1 to SGHVS and CDR2 to FNYEAQ. The treatment or condition label on this specimen signifies: in vitro stimulation with specific CMV peptide epitopes to enrich CMV-specific T cells. The listed sequencing device is Illumina HiSeq 1500. TCRdb trimmed public reads at Q25 via fastp, called clones via MiXCR and kept in-frame beta chains. Each CDR3 protein appears once, grouped with its most common genes and DNA. This sample lists hundreds of thousands of distinct CDR3 sequences; under 45% were detected once. The top ten clones comprise about 45% of the sample. This clonotype was observed a handful of times. Its antigen is still unknown. Base qualities are not at hand, and no much larger clone is one base apart.

The V gene is TRBV7-6 and the J gene is TRBJ1-2; a weak D assignment points to TRBD1 (6 bases agree). Sequenced here: cultured PBMCs, sampled from culture after CMV antigen stimulation. This clonotype was obtained from a human donor in good health (CMV status not recorded). Some clones in this sample may be carry-over from other donors' samples. The nucleotides read TGTGCCAGCAGCTTAGGGGGGGCCGGCTACACCTTC. This encodes CASSLGGAGYTF.